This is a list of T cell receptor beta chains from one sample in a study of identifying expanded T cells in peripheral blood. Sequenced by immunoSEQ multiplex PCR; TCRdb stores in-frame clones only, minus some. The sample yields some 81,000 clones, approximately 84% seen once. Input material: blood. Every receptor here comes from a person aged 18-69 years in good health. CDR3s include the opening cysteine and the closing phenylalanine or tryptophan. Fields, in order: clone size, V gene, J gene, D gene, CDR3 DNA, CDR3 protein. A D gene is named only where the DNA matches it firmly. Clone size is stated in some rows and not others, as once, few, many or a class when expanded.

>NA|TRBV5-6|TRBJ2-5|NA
TGTGCCAGCAGCTTACAAGAGACCCAGTACTTC
CASSLQETQYF
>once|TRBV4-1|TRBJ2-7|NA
TGCGCCAGCAGCCCGTACAACGGAGACGAGCAGTACTTC
CASSPYNGDEQYF
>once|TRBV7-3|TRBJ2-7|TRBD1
TGTGCCAGCAGCCCGACCCCGAGGACAGGGTTTTCCTACGAGCAGTACTTC
CASSPTPRTGFSYEQYF
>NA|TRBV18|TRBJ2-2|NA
TGTGCCAGCTCACCTCCGAACACCGGGGAGCTGTTTTTT
CASSPPNTGELFF
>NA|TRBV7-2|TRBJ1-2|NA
TGTGCCAGCAGCTTAGACCGGGGGAACTATGGCTACACCTTC
CASSLDRGNYGYTF
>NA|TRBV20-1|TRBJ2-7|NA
TGCAGTGCTAGACAGGGTACCGAGCAGTACTTC
CSARQGTEQYF
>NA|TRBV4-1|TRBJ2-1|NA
TGCGCCAGCAGCCAAGAGTGGCGGGTCGGATTTGCGCAGTTCTTC
CASSQEWRVGFAQFF
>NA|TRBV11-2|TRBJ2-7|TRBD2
TGTGCCAGCAGCTCCGGACTAGCATACTCCTACGAGCAGTACTTC
CASSSGLAYSYEQYF
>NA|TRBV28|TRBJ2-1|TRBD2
TGTGCCAGCAGTCTGGGCGCGACTAGCGGGCTGTTCTTC
CASSLGATSGLFF
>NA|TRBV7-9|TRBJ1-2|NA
TGTGCCAGCAGCTTAGCAGTGGAAGGCTACACCTTC
CASSLAVEGYTF
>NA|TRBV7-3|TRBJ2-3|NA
TGTGCCAGCAGCACCGGTCACAGTTCGGATACGCAGTATTTT
CASSTGHSSDTQYF
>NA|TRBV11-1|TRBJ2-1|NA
TGTGCCAGCAGCCCCCGGACAAGCTCCTACAATGAGCAGTTCTTC
CASSPRTSSYNEQFF
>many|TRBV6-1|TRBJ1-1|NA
TGTGCCAGCAGGGAAGGAACCTTCGCGGGGTCGAACACTGAAGCTTTCTTT
CASREGTFAGSNTEAFF
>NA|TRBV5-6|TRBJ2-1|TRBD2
TGTGCCAGCAGCCCGCTAGCGGGAGCATACAATGAGCAGTTCTTC
CASSPLAGAYNEQFF
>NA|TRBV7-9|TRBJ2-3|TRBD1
TGTGCCAGCAGCTTACAGGGGGTTAGCACAGATACGCAGTATTTT
CASSLQGVSTDTQYF
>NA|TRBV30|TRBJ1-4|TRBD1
TGTGCCTGGAGTGTAGAGGGACAGGGTGATGAAAAACTGTTTTTT
CAWSVEGQGDEKLFF
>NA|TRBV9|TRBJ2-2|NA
TGTGCCAGCAGTGGCACCGGGGAGCTGTTTTTT
CASSGTGELFF
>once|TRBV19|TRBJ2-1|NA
TGTGCCAGTAGTATAAAGCAAAGTCACAATGAGCAGTTCTTC
CASSIKQSHNEQFF
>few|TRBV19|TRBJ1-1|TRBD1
TGTGCCAGTAGTATTGGACAGGGGGAAGCTTTCTTT
CASSIGQGEAFF
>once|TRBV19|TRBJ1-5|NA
TGTGCCAGTAGTCCCCGGGCCGTGGGCTTCAAAATCACTCAGCCCCAGCATTTT
CASSPRAVGFKITQPQHF
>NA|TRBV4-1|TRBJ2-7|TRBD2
TGCGCCAGCAGCCGGGCGGGGGACGGACCCTACGAGCAGTACTTC
CASSRAGDGPYEQYF
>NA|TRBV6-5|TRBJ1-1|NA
TGTGCCAGCAGTTTTCTTCAGGCGAACACTGAAGCTTTCTTT
CASSFLQANTEAFF
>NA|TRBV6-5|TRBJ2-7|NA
TGTGCCAGCAGTTACCTAAGGGACTCCTACGAGCAGTACTTC
CASSYLRDSYEQYF
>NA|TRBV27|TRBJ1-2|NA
TGTGCCAGCAGCTCTCTGACAGGAAATGGCTACACCTTC
CASSSLTGNGYTF
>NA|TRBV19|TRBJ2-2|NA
TGTGCCAGTACTATCGGGACCGGGGAGCTGTTTTTT
CASTIGTGELFF
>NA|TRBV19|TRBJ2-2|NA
TGTGCCAGTAGTATGGGGCTTGGCACCGGGGAGCTGTTTTTT
CASSMGLGTGELFF
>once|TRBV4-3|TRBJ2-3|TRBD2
TGCGCCAGCAGCCAAGTCACTAGCGGGGTCACAGATACGCAGTATTTT
CASSQVTSGVTDTQYF
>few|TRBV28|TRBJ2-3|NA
TGTGCCAGCAGGCGACTTAGCACAGATACGCAGTATTTT
CASRRLSTDTQYF
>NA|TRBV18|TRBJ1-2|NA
TGTGCCAGCACACCACAGGGTAGCAACTATGGCTACACCTTC
CASTPQGSNYGYTF
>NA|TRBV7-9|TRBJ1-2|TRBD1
TGTGCCAGCACCCCCGGGACAGCCCAGGGAGGCTACACCTTC
CASTPGTAQGGYTF
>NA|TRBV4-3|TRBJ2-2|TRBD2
TGCGCCAGCAGCCAAGTCCCTAGCGGGAGCACCGGGGAGCTGTTTTTT
CASSQVPSGSTGELFF
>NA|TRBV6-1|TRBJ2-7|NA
TGTGCCAGCAGGATCGGTTCCCCTTCCTACGAGCAGTACTTC
CASRIGSPSYEQYF
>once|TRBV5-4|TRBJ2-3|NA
TGTGCCAGCAGCTTGGCCTCCGAAGCCAATACGCAGTATTTT
CASSLASEANTQYF
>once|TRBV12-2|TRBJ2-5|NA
TGTGCAAGTCGCCCCAGCCGGGGAGAGACCCAGTACTTC
CASRPSRGETQYF
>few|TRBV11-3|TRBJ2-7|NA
TGTGCCAGCAGCCCCCGGCATTACGAGCAGTACTTC
CASSPRHYEQYF
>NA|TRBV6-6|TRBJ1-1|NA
TGTGCCAGCAGTTACTCAGGGGGATCAACAACTGAAGCTTTCTTT
CASSYSGGSTTEAFF
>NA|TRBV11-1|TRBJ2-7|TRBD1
TGTGCCAGCAGCTTAGAGACAGGGACCTACGAGCAGTACTTC
CASSLETGTYEQYF
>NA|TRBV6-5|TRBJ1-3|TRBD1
TGTGCCAGCAGTCCGGACAGGGGAACTGGAAACACCATATATTTT
CASSPDRGTGNTIYF
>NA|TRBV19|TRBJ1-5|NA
TGTGCCAGTAGTATAGATTTAGGGGAAGGTCAGCCCCAGCATTTT
CASSIDLGEGQPQHF
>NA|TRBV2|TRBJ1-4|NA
TGTGCCAGCAGTGAAGGGGTGGAACTTGAAAAACTGTTTTTT
CASSEGVELEKLFF
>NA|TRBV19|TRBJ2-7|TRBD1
TGTGCCACAACGGCGGGGACAGGGCCCTACGAGCAGTACTTC
CATTAGTGPYEQYF
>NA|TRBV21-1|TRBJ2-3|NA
TGTGCCAGCAGCACTAGACTAGCCGCTACAGATACGCAGTATTTT
CASSTRLAATDTQYF
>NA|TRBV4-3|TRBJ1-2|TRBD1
TGCGCCAGCAGCCAAGATGGCCGGACAGGGAAGTATGGCTACACCTTC
CASSQDGRTGKYGYTF
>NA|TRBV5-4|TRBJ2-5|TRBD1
TGTGCCAGCAGCGTGGACAGGGGGCTGAAGACCCAGTACTTC
CASSVDRGLKTQYF
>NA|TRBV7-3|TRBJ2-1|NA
TGTGCCAGCAGCCGCACAGGGACGGACTACAATGAGCAGTTCTTC
CASSRTGTDYNEQFF
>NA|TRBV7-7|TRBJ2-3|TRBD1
TGTGCTAGCAGCTTAGCCACCGGGACAGGGGGCCTCGCAGATACGCAGTATTTT
CASSLATGTGGLADTQYF
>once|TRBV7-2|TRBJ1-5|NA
TGTGCCAGCAGCTTAGAAGGGTATGGCAATCAGCCCCAGCATTTT
CASSLEGYGNQPQHF
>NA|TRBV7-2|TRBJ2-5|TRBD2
TGTGCCAGCACCGGGACTAGCGGGATTCAAGAGACCCAGTACTTC
CASTGTSGIQETQYF
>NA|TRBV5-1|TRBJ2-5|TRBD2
TGCGCCAGCAGCTTGGGGCTAGCGGGAGGGCAAGAGACCCAGTACTTC
CASSLGLAGGQETQYF
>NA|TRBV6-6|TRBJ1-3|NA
TGTGCCAGCAGTTACGGGCAGGGACATACCCGAAACACCATATATTTT
CASSYGQGHTRNTIYF
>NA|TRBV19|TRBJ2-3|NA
TGTGCCAGTAGTGGGTCGTCCATCGGCACAGATACGCAGTATTTT
CASSGSSIGTDTQYF
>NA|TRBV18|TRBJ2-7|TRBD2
TGTGCCAGCTCACCAACTAGCGGAGGCTACGAGCAGTACTTC
CASSPTSGGYEQYF
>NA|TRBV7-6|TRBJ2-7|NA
TGTGCCAGCAGTCCATCCCCAGTAAGCTCCTACGAGCAGTACTTC
CASSPSPVSSYEQYF
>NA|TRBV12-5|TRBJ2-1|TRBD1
TGTGCTAGGGACATACAGGGGGTCGTCCCCAATGAGCAGTTCTTC
CARDIQGVVPNEQFF
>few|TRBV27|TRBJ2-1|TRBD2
TGTGCCAGCAGTCCCCGACTAGCGGGGGGATACAATGAGCAGTTCTTC
CASSPRLAGGYNEQFF
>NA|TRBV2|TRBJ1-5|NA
TGTGCCAGCAGTGAAAGGGGGGGGGTTCAGCCCCAGCATTTT
CASSERGGVQPQHF
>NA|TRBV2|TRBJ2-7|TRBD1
TGTGCCAGAGGACAGGGCTCCTACGAGCAGTACTTC
CARGQGSYEQYF